The rows below give T cell receptor beta chains drawn from one sample of a study of beta chain features in type 1 diabetes. Assay used: immunoSEQ multiplex PCR; TCRdb lists only in-frame clones, some missing. The sample carries under 500,000 clones, about 32% recorded once. The sequenced material came from naive CD4+ T cells from blood. These receptors all stem from a man aged 18 to 30 in good health. CDR3s include the opening cysteine and the closing phenylalanine or tryptophan. Each record gives: J gene, clone size, V gene, D gene, CDR3 protein, CDR3 DNA. D genes are given only for firm matches. Clone size, where shown, is once, few, many, or a class for clones that have expanded.

TRBJ2-1	few	TRBV5-1	.	CASSADGLYEQFF	TGCGCCAGCAGCGCCGACGGGTTATATGAGCAGTTCTTC
TRBJ2-5	few	TRBV9	.	CASSVEEGTETQYF	TGTGCCAGCAGCGTAGAGGAGGGGACAGAGACCCAGTACTTC
TRBJ2-1	few	TRBV30	.	CAWRARLYNEQFF	TGTGCCTGGAGGGCACGACTGTACAATGAGCAGTTCTTC
TRBJ2-2	.	TRBV30	.	CAWRRKSTGELFF	TGTGCCTGGAGGAGGAAGTCCACCGGGGAGCTGTTTTTT
TRBJ2-7	.	TRBV29-1	.	CSATPGTLEQYF	TGCAGCGCCACCCCCGGGACGCTCGAGCAGTACTTC
TRBJ1-1	.	TRBV6-6	.	CASSYKGANTEAFF	TGTGCCAGCAGTTATAAAGGGGCGAACACTGAAGCTTTCTTT
TRBJ2-3	.	TRBV30	.	CAWSVSGTDTQYF	TGTGCCTGGAGTGTCAGTGGCACAGATACGCAGTATTTT
TRBJ2-7	.	TRBV29-1	.	CSVSTADYEQYF	TGCAGCGTCTCGACAGCTGATTACGAGCAGTACTTC
TRBJ1-4	.	TRBV14	.	CASSRKTHEKLFF	TGTGCCAGCAGCCGTAAGACTCATGAAAAACTGTTTTTT
TRBJ2-1	.	TRBV29-1	.	CSVERGAGYNEQFF	TGCAGCGTTGAACGGGGGGCGGGTTACAATGAGCAGTTCTTC
TRBJ2-3	few	TRBV29-1	.	CSVAGTSTDTQYF	TGCAGCGTAGCGGGGACAAGCACAGATACGCAGTATTTT
TRBJ2-2	.	TRBV7-9	.	CASSLAANTGELFF	TGTGCCAGCAGCTTAGCCGCGAACACCGGGGAGCTGTTTTTT
TRBJ2-2	.	TRBV7-2	.	CASSSGRTGELFF	TGTGCCAGCAGCTCAGGGCGGACCGGGGAGCTGTTTTTT
TRBJ2-1	.	TRBV7-2	TRBD1	CASRRGQASYNEQFF	TGTGCCAGCAGGAGGGGACAGGCTAGCTACAATGAGCAGTTCTTC
TRBJ1-4	.	TRBV5-6	.	CASSLFWQQNEKLFF	TGTGCCAGCAGCTTGTTCTGGCAACAGAATGAAAAACTGTTTTTT
TRBJ2-7	.	TRBV7-2	TRBD2	CASSRGGTPGEQYF	TGTGCCAGCAGCCGGGGGGGTACCCCGGGCGAGCAGTACTTC
TRBJ2-7	few	TRBV9	TRBD2	CASSARTSPIYEQYF	TGTGCCAGCAGCGCTCGGACTAGCCCTATCTACGAGCAGTACTTC
TRBJ2-3	.	TRBV9	.	CASSVEVVRGTDTQYF	TGTGCCAGCAGCGTAGAGGTTGTTCGAGGCACAGATACGCAGTATTTT
TRBJ2-4	.	TRBV5-1	.	CASSFEAKNIQYF	TGCGCCAGCAGCTTCGAGGCCAAAAACATTCAGTACTTC
TRBJ2-7	.	TRBV15	.	CATSRDLGRDDEQYF	TGTGCCACCAGCAGAGATTTGGGCAGGGACGACGAGCAGTACTTC
TRBJ1-2	few	TRBV30	TRBD1	CACWTGTGYTF	TGTGCCTGTTGGACAGGGACAGGCTACACCTTC
TRBJ2-1	.	TRBV29-1	.	CSGGAGTRNEQFF	TGCAGCGGTGGGGCGGGAACCAGAAATGAGCAGTTCTTC